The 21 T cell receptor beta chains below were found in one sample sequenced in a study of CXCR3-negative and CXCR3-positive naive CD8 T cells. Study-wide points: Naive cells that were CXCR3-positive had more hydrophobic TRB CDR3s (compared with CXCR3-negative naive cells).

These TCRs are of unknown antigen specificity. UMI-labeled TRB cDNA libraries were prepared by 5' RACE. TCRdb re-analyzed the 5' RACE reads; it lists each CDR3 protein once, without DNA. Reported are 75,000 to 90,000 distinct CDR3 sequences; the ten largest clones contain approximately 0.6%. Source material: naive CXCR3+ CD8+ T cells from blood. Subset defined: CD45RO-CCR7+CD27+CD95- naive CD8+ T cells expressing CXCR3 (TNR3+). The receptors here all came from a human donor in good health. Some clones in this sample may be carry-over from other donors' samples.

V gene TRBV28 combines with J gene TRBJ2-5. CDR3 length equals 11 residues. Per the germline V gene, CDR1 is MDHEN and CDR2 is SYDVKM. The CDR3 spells CASDFQETQYF.

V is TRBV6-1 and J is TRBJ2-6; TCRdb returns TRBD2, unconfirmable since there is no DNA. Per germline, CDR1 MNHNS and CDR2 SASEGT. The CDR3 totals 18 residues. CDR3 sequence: CASSPLGAALSGANVLTF.

CDR3 protein: CASRTPFRDEKLFF. This chain connects TRBV23-1 to TRBJ1-4; checking the TCRdb D call of TRBD1 is not possible without DNA. TRBV23-1 qualifies as an ORF whose function is uncertain. The CDR3 loop spans 14 amino acids.

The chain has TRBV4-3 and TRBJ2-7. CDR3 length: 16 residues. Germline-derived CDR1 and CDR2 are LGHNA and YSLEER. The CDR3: CASSQDRRIGSYEQYF.

CDR3 sequence reads: CASERLAGVNEQFF. The chain employs TRBV6-2 or TRBV6-3 and TRBJ2-1; the D call of TRBD2 rests on TCRdb alone, since no DNA is present to check it. Germline CDR1 reads MNHEY; CDR2 reads SVGEGT. The CDR3 sequence is 14 residues long.

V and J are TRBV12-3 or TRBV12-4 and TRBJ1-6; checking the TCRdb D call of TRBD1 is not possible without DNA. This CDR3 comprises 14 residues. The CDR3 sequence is CASATGLGNSPLHF.

This CDR3 is CASSPTGDTGTQYF. The chain combines TRBV25-1 with TRBJ2-5; TCRdb reports TRBD1, a call that lacks DNA to check it against. The CDR3 has 14 amino acids. Germline V CDR1 and CDR2: MGHDK, SYGVNS.

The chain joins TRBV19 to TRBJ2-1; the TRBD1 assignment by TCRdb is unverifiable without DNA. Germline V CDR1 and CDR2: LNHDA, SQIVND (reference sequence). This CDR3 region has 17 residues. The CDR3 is CASSPRSGIGSYNEQFF.

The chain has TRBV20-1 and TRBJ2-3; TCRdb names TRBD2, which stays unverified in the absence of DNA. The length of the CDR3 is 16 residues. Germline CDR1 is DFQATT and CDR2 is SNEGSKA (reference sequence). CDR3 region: CSARDGSGGETDTQYF.

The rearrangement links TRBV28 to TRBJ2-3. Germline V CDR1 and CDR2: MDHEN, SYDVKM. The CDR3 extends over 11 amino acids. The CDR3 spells CASSDVDTQYF.

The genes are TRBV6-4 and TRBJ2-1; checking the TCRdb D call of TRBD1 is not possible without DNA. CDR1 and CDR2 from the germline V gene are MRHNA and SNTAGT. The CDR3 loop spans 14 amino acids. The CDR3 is CASSGGGDYNEQFF.

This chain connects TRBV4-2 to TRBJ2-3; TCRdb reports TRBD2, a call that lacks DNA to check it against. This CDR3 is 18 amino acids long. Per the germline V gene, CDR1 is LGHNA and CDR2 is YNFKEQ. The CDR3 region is CASSYLAGGNTSTDTQYF.

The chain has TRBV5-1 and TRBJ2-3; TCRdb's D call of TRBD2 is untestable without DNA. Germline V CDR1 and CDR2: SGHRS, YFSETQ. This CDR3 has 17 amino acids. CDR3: CASATLLAGTGTDTQYF.

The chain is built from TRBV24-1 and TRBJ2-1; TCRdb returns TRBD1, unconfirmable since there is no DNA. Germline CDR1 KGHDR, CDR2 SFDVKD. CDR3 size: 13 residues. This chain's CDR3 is CATSDTSDRHRFF.

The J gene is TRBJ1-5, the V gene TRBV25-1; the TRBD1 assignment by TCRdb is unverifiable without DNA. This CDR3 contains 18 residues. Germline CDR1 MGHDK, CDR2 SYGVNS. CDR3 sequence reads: CASSDLFVGQGNDQPQHF.

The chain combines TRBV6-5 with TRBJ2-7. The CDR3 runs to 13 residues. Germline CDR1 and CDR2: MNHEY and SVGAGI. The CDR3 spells CASSYSAGYEQYF.

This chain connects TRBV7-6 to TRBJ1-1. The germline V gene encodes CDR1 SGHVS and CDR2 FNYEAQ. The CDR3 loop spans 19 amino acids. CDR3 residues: CASSLGKRVSGIWGTEAFF.

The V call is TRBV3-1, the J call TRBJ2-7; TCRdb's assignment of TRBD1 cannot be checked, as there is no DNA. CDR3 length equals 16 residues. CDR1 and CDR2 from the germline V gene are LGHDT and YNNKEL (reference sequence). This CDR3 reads CASSRDRGGGSYEQYF.

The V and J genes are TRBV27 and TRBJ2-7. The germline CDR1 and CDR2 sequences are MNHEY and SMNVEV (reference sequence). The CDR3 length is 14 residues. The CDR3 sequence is CASSFGVAPYEQYF.

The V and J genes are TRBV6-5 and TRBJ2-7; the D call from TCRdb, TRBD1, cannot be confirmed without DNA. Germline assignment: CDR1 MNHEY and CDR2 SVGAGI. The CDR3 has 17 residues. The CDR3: CASSYSGLVPGLGEQYF.

The CDR3 sequence is CARSLYGTSGAGEQFF. The J gene is TRBJ2-1, the V gene TRBV7-6; TCRdb reports TRBD2, a call that lacks DNA to check it against. CDR1 is SGHVS and CDR2 is FNYEAQ in the germline V gene. CDR3 length equals 16 residues.